This record looks at one T cell receptor beta chain sequence and its context. The antigen remains undetermined. Sequenced material consisted of expressed TCRB transcripts (all of the isolated RNA was reverse transcribed). The study sequenced naive, central memory and regulatory T cell samples to an average of roughly 3.8 million reads. Method: immunoSEQ multiplex PCR; TCRdb's copy keeps in-frame clones and lacks some. Of under 900,000 clones detected, roughly 16% appear once; the ten largest clones hold around 0.02%. This CDR3 is built from 18 residues. Germline V gives CDR1 SEHNR, CDR2 FQNEAQ (reference sequence). Trimming took off 3 bases at V and 5 bases at J, with 23 bases between the two ends. This record comes from a study of beta chain features in type 1 diabetes. General study findings and limits: VDJ junctions from patients with type 1 diabetes contained fewer insertions and more deletions. The influence of HLA type on TCRB rearrangement stayed undetermined. Moderate but significant shortening of TCRB CDR3s was recorded in all four CD4+ subsets from Type 1 diabetes patients.

The specimen was naive CD4+ T cells from blood. J is TRBJ2-1 and V is TRBV7-9; maybe TRBD2 (5 bases). This clonotype was sampled from a young woman in good health. The CDR3 region has the DNA TGTGCCAGCAGCTTGGAAGTCGATAGGTTTTGGGAGAACAATGAGCAGTTCTTC. This gives the protein CASSLEVDRFWENNEQFF.